What follows describes a single T cell receptor (beta chain). The data stem from a study of blood T cell dynamics during melanoma immunotherapy. Study information: Metastatic melanoma patients received first-line pembrolizumab or nivolumab plus ipilimumab.

Time point given: pre-treatment baseline. Sampling occurred pretreatment (T0) and at week 3 (W3), after cycle one of checkpoint blockade. Patients had no prior systemic cancer treatment, immunosuppressants or other active cancers. Produced via immunoSEQ multiplex PCR; TCRdb's table is partial and in-frame only. The repertoire consists of about 9,900 clones, with 70% to 90% occurring once and the leading ten covering about 10%. CDR1 SGHDT and CDR2 YYEEEE come from the germline V gene. V lost 0 bases, J lost 2 bases, and 11 bases lay in between. The CDR3 is 15 residues long. The sequencing used blood, collected from a patient treated with checkpoint blockade. This TCR came from a human donor with melanoma. V usage is TRBV5-6 and J usage is TRBJ2-5; the D gene is possibly TRBD2 (5 bases). Written as DNA, the CDR3 is TGTGCCAGCAGCTTGGTGTTGACGGGACAAGAGACCCAGTACTTC. Protein sequence: CASSLVLTGQETQYF.